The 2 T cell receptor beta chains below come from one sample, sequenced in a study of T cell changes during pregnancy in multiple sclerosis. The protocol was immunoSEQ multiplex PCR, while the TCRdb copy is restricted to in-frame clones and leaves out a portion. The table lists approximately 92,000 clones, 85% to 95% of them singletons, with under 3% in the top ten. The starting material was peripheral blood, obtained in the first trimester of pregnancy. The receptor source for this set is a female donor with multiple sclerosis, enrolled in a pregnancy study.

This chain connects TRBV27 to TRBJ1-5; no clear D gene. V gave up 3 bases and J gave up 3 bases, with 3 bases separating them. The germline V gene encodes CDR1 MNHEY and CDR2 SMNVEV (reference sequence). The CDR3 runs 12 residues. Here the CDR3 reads CASSFLNQPQHF. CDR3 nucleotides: TGTGCCAGCAGTTTCCTCAATCAGCCCCAGCATTTT.

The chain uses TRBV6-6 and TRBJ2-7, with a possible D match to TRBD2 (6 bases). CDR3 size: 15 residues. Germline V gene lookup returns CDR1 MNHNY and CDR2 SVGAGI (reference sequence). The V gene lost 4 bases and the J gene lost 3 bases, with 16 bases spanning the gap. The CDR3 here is CASSSSPGLNYEQYF. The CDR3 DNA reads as TGTGCCAGCAGTTCTTCACCGGGACTCAACTACGAGCAGTACTTC.